This T cell receptor (beta chain) emerged from a study of CD4 T cell repertoires in COVID-19. For the study at large: Relabeled CFSE-low cells, IL-2-expanded for approximately eleven days, met spikes from other coronaviruses. Study-wide findings and caveats: Several top expanded SARS-CoV-2-reactive clonotypes were shared by two or three memory subsets.

Comments on this clone: The antigen is unknown.

These memory T cells were uncultured and sequenced directly after ex vivo isolation. There are 15 residues in the CDR3. The germline V gene has CDR1 LGHNA and CDR2 YNFKEQ. The V end lost 3 bases, the J end lost 2 bases, and 10 bases lay between the germline ends. TCRdb's copy holds only in-frame clones and misses some; the assay was immunoSEQ multiplex PCR. The profile shows 20,000 to 30,000 clones, about 94% of them singletons. The TCR sequence derives from a human donor who had COVID-19. The V and J genes are TRBV4-2 and TRBJ2-2, with D uncertain. Sequenced here: circulating follicular helper CD4+ T cells (cTfh) from blood, sampled before the COVID-19 pandemic. The CDR3 is CASSQNSANTGELFF. The CDR3 DNA sequence: TGTGCCAGCAGCCAGAACAGTGCCAACACCGGGGAGCTGTTTTTT.